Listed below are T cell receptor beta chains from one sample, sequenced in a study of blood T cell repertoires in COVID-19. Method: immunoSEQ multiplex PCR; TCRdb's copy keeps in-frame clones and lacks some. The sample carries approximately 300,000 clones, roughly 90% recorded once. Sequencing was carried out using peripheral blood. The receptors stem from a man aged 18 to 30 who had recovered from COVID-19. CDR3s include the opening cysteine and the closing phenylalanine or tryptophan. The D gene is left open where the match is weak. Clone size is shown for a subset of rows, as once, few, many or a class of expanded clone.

CASSMDRVNTEAFF TGTGCCAGTAGTATGGACAGGGTGAACACTGAAGCTTTCTTT NA TRBD1 TRBJ1-1 TRBV19
CASQPTGSYEQYF TGTGCCAGCCAGCCGACAGGCTCCTACGAGCAGTACTTC NA NA TRBJ2-7 TRBV27
CASSQISGGARDGYTF TGTGCCAGCTCCCAAATTTCCGGGGGGGCAAGGGATGGCTACACCTTC few NA TRBJ1-2 TRBV7-6
CSVVRRLAENTEAFF TGCAGCGTTGTAAGGCGGCTGGCCGAGAACACTGAAGCTTTCTTT NA NA TRBJ1-1 TRBV29-1
CASSLVQATYGYTF TGTGCCAGCAGCTTGGTCCAGGCTACCTATGGCTACACCTTC NA NA TRBJ1-2 TRBV5-6
CASSRGGTGDQPQHF TGTGCCAGCAGCCGAGGGGGGACAGGGGACCAGCCCCAGCATTTT few TRBD1 TRBJ1-5 TRBV7-8
CASSLGRRTQGETQYF TGTGCCAGCAGCTTGGGCCGTCGGACCCAGGGGGAGACCCAGTACTTC NA NA TRBJ2-5 TRBV5-8
CASSFSVVQTINQPQHF TGTGCCAGCAGCTTCTCCGTGGTACAAACTATCAATCAGCCCCAGCATTTT NA NA TRBJ1-5 TRBV5-5
CASSRGLAGASTDTQYF TGCGCCAGCAGCCGCGGACTAGCGGGTGCTAGCACAGATACGCAGTATTTT NA TRBD2 TRBJ2-3 TRBV5-1
CASSHGGPGTDTQYF TGTGCCAGCAGCCACGGGGGTCCGGGCACAGATACGCAGTATTTT NA NA TRBJ2-3 TRBV14
CASSGRTGNTEAFF TGTGCCAGCTCAGGTCGGACAGGGAACACTGAAGCTTTCTTT NA TRBD1 TRBJ1-1 TRBV18
CASSALGQENNYGYTF TGTGCCAGCAGTGCTCTCGGACAGGAGAATAACTATGGCTACACCTTC few TRBD1 TRBJ1-2 TRBV6-6
CASSSRTMEGEKLFF TGTGCCAGCAGCTCGCGGACCATGGAGGGTGAAAAACTGTTTTTT NA NA TRBJ1-4 TRBV7-6
CASSVGTGSDEQYF TGTGCCAGCAGTGTAGGGACAGGCTCTGACGAGCAGTACTTC NA TRBD1 TRBJ2-7 TRBV2
CASSPHSGTAGYTF TGTGCCAGCAGCCCTCATTCCGGGACAGCAGGTTACACCTTC NA TRBD1 TRBJ1-2 TRBV7-2
CSEPRAGYTF TGCAGTGAACCGCGGGCCGGCTACACCTTC NA NA TRBJ1-2 TRBV20-1
CASLGSEQFF TGTGCCAGTCTTGGGAGTGAGCAGTTCTTC NA NA TRBJ2-1 TRBV6-6
CASSLPNARLAGDQETQYF TGTGCCAGCAGCTTACCCAACGCTCGACTAGCGGGGGACCAAGAGACCCAGTACTTC NA TRBD2 TRBJ2-5 TRBV7-2
CASSYGDGGNTEAFF TGTGCCAGCAGTTACGGGGACGGGGGTAATACTGAAGCTTTCTTT NA NA TRBJ1-1 TRBV6-2/TRBV6-3
CASSFEAGSYEQYF TGTGCCAGCAGCTTTGAGGCGGGATCCTACGAGCAGTACTTC NA NA TRBJ2-7 TRBV5-6
CATSRDRDRGYGYTF TGTGCCACCAGCAGAGATCGGGACAGGGGTTATGGCTACACCTTC NA TRBD1 TRBJ1-2 TRBV15
CASSQYSGTLLGLSYEQYF TGTGCCAGCAGCCAGTATAGCGGGACGCTCTTGGGATTGTCCTACGAGCAGTACTTC NA TRBD2 TRBJ2-7 TRBV3-1/TRBV3-2
CATSREGGSYEQYF TGTGCCACCAGCAGAGAGGGGGGCTCCTACGAGCAGTACTTC NA NA TRBJ2-7 TRBV15
CASSRTGIMNTEAFF TGTGCCAGCAGCCGGACAGGGATAATGAACACTGAAGCTTTCTTT NA TRBD1 TRBJ1-1 TRBV5-8
CASSSGTFWRGAYEQYF TGTGCCAGCAGCTCCGGAACGTTTTGGCGGGGGGCTTATGAGCAGTACTTC once TRBD2 TRBJ2-7 TRBV6-2/TRBV6-3
CASSPAGTASTFDTIYF TGCGCCAGCAGCCCCGCCGGGACAGCCTCGACTTTTGACACCATATATTTT NA TRBD1 TRBJ1-3 TRBV4-3
CASSLGAGQETQYF TGTGCCAGCAGCTTGGGGGCGGGACAAGAGACCCAGTACTTC once NA TRBJ2-5 TRBV5-5
CASSHAGQTTGELFF TGCGCCAGCAGCCATGCTGGACAGACCACCGGGGAGCTGTTTTTT NA NA TRBJ2-2 TRBV4-1
CASSVGGGTGELFF TGTGCCAGCAGCGTGGGCGGGGGGACCGGGGAGCTGTTTTTT NA TRBD2 TRBJ2-2 TRBV9
CASSQGFYGYTF TGTGCCAGCAGTCAGGGTTTCTATGGCTACACCTTC NA NA TRBJ1-2 TRBV6-2/TRBV6-3